The sequence of this T cell receptor (beta chain) was determined in a study of cytomegalovirus exposure and HLA in healthy donors. Study-wide results and caveats: A likely sequencing artifact accounted for one observed cluster of highly shared sequence variants. CMV serostatus alone was available as immune exposure information.

Those who donated were healthy bone marrow donors. Worth noting for this clone: Its cognate antigen is unknown.

In the PCR, 60 Vbeta and 13 Jbeta primers were used. Using immunoSEQ multiplex PCR, the repertoire was profiled, and TCRdb retains in-frame clones only, with some absent. This repertoire shows about 57,000 clones, over 75% found once; its top ten account for 5.5% to 7%. The CDR3 contains 16 residues. V was trimmed by 0 bases and J by 8 bases, leaving 16 bases between them. Germline V gene data show CDR1 as MGHRA and CDR2 as YSYEKL. The chain carries TRBV4-1 and TRBJ1-4; perhaps TRBD1 as D (5 bases). This receptor was obtained from a male donor in good health and CMV-seronegative. Material: PBMCs. CDR3 bases: TGCGCCAGCAGCCAAGAAGGCTTCCACAGGAACGAAAAACTGTTTTTT. Its translation: CASSQEGFHRNEKLFF.